The text below deals with one T cell receptor (beta chain). What it binds is not known. CDR3 length equals 12 residues. Trimming removed 4 bases at V and 8 bases at J, with 12 bases between. Germline V gene data show CDR1 as SGHNT and CDR2 as YYREEE (reference sequence). This PCR relied on a set of 60 Vbeta primers and 13 Jbeta primers. Per the study methods: Roughly 10 million shared chains were among around 80 million unique TCR beta chains counted in a later analysis. Assay: immunoSEQ multiplex PCR; the TCRdb copy retains only in-frame clones and omits some. V and J calls plus clone size are reproduced from that table; the DNA served to infer D and trimming. There are over 150,000 clones in the sample; around 80% occur only once, and about 7% lies in the top ten. This entry is derived from a study of cytomegalovirus exposure and HLA in healthy donors. Study-wide results and limits: A link between a missense DCLRE1C variant and TCR beta V- and J-gene trimming emerged from a later analysis. Later analysis suggested links between common viral pathogens and several top significant clusters.

The origin of this receptor is a man aged 25 to 40 in good health and CMV-seropositive. Sequencing was carried out using PBMCs. This rearrangement joins TRBV5-4 to TRBJ1-1; possibly TRBD1 for D (5 bases). CDR3 bases: TGTGCCAGCAGCCCGGTGGCAGGGGAAGCTTTCTTT. Protein product: CASSPVAGEAFF.